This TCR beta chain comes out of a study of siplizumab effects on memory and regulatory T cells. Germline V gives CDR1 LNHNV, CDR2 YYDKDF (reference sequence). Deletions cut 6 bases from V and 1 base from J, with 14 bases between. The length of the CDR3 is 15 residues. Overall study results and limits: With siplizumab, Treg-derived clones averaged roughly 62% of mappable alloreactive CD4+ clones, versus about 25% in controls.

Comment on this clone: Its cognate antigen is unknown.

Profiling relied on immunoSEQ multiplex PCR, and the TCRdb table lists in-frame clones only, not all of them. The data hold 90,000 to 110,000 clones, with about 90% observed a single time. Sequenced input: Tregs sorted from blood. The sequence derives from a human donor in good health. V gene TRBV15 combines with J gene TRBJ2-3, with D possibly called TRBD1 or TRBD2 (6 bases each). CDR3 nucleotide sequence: TGTGCCACCAGACGGACGGGGGCTGGCACAGATACGCAGTATTTT. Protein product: CATRRTGAGTDTQYF.